The entry that follows covers one TCR beta chain sequence. This CDR3 is built from 13 residues. Trimming left V 5 bases short and J 4 bases short, with 12 bases between. Germline loops: CDR1 MNHEY, CDR2 SVGAGI. The data stem from a study of cytomegalovirus exposure and HLA in healthy donors. Clones were sequenced by immunoSEQ multiplex PCR, and TCRdb holds only the in-frame ones, with some missing. The sample shows around 70,000 clones, 90% to 95% of them seen only once. This receptor was taken from a man in his late teens or twenties in good health and CMV-seropositive. The chain employs TRBV6-5 and TRBJ2-7; D remains unclear. What was sequenced was PBMCs. The CDR3 spells CASSTSYKYEQYF. CDR3 in DNA: TGTGCCAGCAGTACTTCTTATAAATACGAGCAGTACTTC.